These 5 T cell receptor beta chains share one sample of origin, sequenced in a study of cytomegalovirus exposure and HLA in healthy donors. PCR used 60 Vbeta primers and 13 Jbeta primers. Profiling relied on immunoSEQ multiplex PCR, and the TCRdb table lists in-frame clones only, not all of them. The profile shows 65,000 to 95,000 clones, roughly four fifths of them singletons. Sample: PBMCs. These receptors were collected from a human donor in good health.

Regarding this clone: The junction shows a germline mismatch at one end, possibly a read error. The chain links TRBV29-1 to TRBJ2-7; 9 bases fit TRBD1. The CDR3 totals 14 residues. Germline V gene lookup returns CDR1 SQVTM and CDR2 ANQGSEA. The CDR3 coding sequence is TGCAGCGTTGAATCTAGGACAGGGGCCTACGGGCAGTACTTC. Protein: CSVESRTGAYGQYF.

A note on this clone: A junction boundary mismatches the germline segment, possibly from a read error. The V and J genes are TRBV5-6 and TRBJ2-7; D gene uncertain. CDR3 length: 13 amino acids. The germline gives CDR1 SGHDT, CDR2 YYEEEE. The CDR3 DNA is TGTGCCAGCAACTTGAGGAGCTCCTACGAGCAGTACTTC. It encodes CASNLRSSYEQYF.

This clone was seen only once. The gene calls are TRBV20-1 and TRBJ2-5, with D possibly TRBD2 on 6 matching bases. Germline values: CDR1 DFQATT, CDR2 SNEGSKA (reference sequence). The CDR3 runs 11 residues. Trimming took off 7 bases at V and 7 bases at J, with 13 bases between the two ends. CDR3 residues: CSVADPGTQYF. The CDR3 nucleotides are TGCAGTGTAGCGGACCCGGGGACCCAGTACTTC.

This clone is a singleton in its sample. The chain links TRBV27 to TRBJ2-7, with 7 bases lining up with TRBD1. Trimming took 5 bases from V and 3 from J; bases not matched to a gene: 10. Per germline, CDR1 MNHEY and CDR2 SMNVEV (reference sequence). The CDR3 covers 15 residues. CDR3 in amino acids: CASSPWTGTFYEQYF. Here the CDR3 DNA reads TGTGCCAGCAGTCCATGGACAGGAACCTTCTACGAGCAGTACTTC.

The rearrangement joins TRBV5-1 to TRBJ2-2; 7 bases align to TRBD2. The V segment lost 3 bases and the J segment 0 bases; nucleotides outside the gene matches: 11. Germline lookup yields CDR1 SGHRS and CDR2 YFSETQ. The CDR3 is 18 residues long. For the CDR3, the DNA is TGCGCCAGCAGCTCCGGAGGGCGGGGGAGTTCGAACACCGGGGAGCTGTTTTTT. Its protein product is CASSSGGRGSSNTGELFF.